This T cell receptor (beta chain) is from a study of early T cells in non-severe SARS-CoV-2 infection. Background on the study: Unsorted whole-blood RNA was sequenced in bulk, leaving chains unpaired. Study-wide results and caveats: Anti-spike CD8 specificities were favored by VDJdb matching, whose results missed private and CD4 specificities.

From the 5' RACE reads, TCRdb called clonotypes with MiXCR, one entry per CDR3 protein. The table shows 39,000 or so distinct CDR3 sequences, with 5.5% to 7% occurring only once. This clonotype was found many times. Its cognate antigen is unknown. The CDR3 runs to 15 residues. V dropped 4 bases and J dropped 10; count of bases not matched to a gene: 10. The germline CDR1 and CDR2 sequences are KGHDR and SFDVKD. This TCR derives from an adult who was a healthcare worker with PCR-confirmed SARS-CoV-2 infection or an uninfected control (not recorded which). The chain employs TRBV24-1 and TRBJ2-1; 9 bases are shared with TRBD2. The input for sequencing was whole blood, taken at baseline. The CDR3 region is CATSDLAGSDWEQFF. CDR3 nucleotide sequence: TGTGCCACCAGTGACCTAGCGGGGAGCGACTGGGAGCAGTTCTTC.